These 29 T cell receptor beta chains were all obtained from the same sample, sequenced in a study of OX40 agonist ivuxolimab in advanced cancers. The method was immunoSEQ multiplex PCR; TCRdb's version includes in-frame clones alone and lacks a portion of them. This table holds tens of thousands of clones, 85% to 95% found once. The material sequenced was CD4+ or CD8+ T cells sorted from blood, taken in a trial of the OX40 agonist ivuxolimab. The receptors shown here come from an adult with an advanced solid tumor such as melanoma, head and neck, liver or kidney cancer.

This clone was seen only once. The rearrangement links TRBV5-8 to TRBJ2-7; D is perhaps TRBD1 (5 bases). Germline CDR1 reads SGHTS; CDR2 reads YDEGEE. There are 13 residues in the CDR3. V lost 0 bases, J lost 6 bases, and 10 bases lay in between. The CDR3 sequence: CASSLGQGGEQYF. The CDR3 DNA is TGTGCCAGCAGCTTGGGTCAGGGTGGCGAGCAGTACTTC.

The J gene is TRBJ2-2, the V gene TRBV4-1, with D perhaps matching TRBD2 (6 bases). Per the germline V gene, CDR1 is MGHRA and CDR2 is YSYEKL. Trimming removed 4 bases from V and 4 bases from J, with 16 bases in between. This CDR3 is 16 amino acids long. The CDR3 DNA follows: TGCGCCAGCAGCCGCGGGACCCCTGTATTCACCGGGGAGCTGTTTTTT. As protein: CASSRGTPVFTGELFF.

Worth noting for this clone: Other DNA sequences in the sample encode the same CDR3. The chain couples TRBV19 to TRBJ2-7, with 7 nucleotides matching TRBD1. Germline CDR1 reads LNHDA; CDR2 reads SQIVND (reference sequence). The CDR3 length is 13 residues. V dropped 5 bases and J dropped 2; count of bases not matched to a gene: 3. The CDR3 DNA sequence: TGTGCCAGTAGTCCGACAGGGACCTACGAGCAGTACTTC. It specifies CASSPTGTYEQYF.

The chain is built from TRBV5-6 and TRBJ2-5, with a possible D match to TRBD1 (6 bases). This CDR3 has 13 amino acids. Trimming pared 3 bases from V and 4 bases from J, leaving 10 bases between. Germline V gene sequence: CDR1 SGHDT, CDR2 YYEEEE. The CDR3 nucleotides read TGTGCCAGCAGCTCTACAGGGAGAGAGACCCAGTACTTC. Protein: CASSSTGRETQYF.

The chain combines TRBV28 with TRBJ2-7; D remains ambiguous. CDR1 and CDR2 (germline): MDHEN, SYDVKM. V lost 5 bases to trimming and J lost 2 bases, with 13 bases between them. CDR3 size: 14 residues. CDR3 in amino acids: CASSTPGRAYEQYF. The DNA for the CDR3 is TGTGCCAGCAGTACACCCGGACGGGCCTACGAGCAGTACTTC. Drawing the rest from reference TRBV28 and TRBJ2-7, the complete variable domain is DVKVTQSSRYLVKRTGEKVFLECVQDMDHENMFWYRQDPGLGLRLIYFSYDVKMKEKGDIPEGYSVSREKKERFSLILESASTNQTSMYLCASSTPGRAYEQYFGPGTRLTVT.

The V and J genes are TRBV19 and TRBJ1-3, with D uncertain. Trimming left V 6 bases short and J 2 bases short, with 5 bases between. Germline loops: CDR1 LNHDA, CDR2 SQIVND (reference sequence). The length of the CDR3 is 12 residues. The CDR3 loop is CASRSPGNTIYF. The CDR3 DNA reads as TGTGCCAGTAGGTCCCCTGGAAACACCATATATTTT.

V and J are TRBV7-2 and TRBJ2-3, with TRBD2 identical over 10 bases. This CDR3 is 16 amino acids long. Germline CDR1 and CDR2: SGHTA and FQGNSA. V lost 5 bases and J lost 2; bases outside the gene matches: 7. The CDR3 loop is CASSPQRGGTTDTQYF. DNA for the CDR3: TGTGCCAGCAGCCCGCAGCGGGGGGGCACCACAGATACGCAGTATTTT.

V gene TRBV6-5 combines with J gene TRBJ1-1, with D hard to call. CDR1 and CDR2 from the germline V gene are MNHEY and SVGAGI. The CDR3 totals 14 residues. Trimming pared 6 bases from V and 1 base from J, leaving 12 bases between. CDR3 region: CASSPLIENTEAFF. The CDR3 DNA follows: TGTGCCAGCAGCCCCCTCATTGAGAACACTGAAGCTTTCTTT.

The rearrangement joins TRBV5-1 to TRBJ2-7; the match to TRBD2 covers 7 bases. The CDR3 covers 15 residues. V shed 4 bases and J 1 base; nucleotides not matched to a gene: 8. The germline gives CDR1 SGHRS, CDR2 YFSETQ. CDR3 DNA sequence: TGCGCCAGCAGCCCCCCCAGCGGGGATTCCTACGAGCAGTACTTC. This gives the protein CASSPPSGDSYEQYF.

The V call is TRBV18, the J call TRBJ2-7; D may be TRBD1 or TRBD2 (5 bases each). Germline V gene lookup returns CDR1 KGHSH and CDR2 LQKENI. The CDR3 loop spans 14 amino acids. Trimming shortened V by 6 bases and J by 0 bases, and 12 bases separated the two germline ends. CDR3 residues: CASSPRDGSYEQYF. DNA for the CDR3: TGTGCCAGCTCGCCTCGGGACGGCTCCTACGAGCAGTACTTC.

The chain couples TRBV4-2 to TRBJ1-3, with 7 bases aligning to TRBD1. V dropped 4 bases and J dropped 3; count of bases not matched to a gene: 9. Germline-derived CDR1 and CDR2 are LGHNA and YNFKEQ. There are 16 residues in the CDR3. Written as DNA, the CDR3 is TGTGCCAGCAGCCGCGTCACAGGGGACAATGGAAACACCATATATTTT. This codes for CASSRVTGDNGNTIYF.

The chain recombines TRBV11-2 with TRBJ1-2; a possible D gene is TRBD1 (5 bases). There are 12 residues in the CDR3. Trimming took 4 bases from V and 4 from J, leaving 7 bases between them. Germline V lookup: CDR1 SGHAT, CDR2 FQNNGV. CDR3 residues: CASSSGGYGYTF. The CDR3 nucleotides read TGTGCCAGCAGCTCCGGGGGCTATGGCTACACCTTC.

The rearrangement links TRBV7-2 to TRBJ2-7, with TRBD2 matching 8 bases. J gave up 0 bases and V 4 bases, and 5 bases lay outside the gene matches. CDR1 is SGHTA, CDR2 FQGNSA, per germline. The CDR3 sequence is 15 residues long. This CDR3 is CASSSQRGSSYEQYF. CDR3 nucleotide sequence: TGTGCCAGCAGCTCGCAGCGGGGGAGCTCCTACGAGCAGTACTTC.

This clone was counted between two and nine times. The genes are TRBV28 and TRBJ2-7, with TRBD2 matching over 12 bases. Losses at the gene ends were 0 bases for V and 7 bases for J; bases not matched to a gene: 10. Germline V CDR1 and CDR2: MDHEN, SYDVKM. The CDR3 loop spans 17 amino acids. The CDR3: CASSLWVLAGGPGEQYF. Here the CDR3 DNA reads TGTGCCAGCAGTTTATGGGTCCTAGCGGGAGGGCCGGGGGAGCAGTACTTC.

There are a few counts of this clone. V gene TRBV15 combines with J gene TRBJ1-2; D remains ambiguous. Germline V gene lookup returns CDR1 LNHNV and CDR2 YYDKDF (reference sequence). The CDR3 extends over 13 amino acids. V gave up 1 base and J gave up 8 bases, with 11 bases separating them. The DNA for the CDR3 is TGTGCCACCAGCAGAGGTAACGAGCGAGGCTACACCTTC. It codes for CATSRGNERGYTF.

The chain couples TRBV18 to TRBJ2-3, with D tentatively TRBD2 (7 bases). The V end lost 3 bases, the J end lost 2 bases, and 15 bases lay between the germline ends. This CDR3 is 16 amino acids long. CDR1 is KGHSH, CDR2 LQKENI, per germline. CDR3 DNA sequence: TGTGCCAGCTCACCTGCTGGGGGGGGCCTCACAGATACGCAGTATTTT. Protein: CASSPAGGGLTDTQYF.

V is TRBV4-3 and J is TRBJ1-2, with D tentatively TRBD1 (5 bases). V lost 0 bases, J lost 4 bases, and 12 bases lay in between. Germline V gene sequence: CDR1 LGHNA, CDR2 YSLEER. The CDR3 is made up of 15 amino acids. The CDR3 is CASSQDPGSLYGYTF. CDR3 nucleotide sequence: TGCGCCAGCAGCCAAGACCCAGGGTCGCTCTATGGCTACACCTTC.

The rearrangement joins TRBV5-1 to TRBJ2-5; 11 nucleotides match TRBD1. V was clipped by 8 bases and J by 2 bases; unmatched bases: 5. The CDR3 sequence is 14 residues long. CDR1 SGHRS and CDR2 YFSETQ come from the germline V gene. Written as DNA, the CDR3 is TGCGCCAGTCGGACAGGGGGCGGACAAGAGACCCAGTACTTC. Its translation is CASRTGGGQETQYF.

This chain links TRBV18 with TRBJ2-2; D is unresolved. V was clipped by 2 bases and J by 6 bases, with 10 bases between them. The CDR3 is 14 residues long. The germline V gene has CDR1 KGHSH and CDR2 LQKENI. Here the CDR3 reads CASSPFTDPGELFF. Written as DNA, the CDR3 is TGTGCCAGCTCACCATTTACGGACCCCGGGGAGCTGTTTTTT.

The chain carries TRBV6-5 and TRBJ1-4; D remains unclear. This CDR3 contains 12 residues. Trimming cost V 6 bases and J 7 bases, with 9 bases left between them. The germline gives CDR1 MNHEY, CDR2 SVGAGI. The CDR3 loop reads CASRKGVEKLFF. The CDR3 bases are TGTGCCAGCAGAAAGGGTGTTGAAAAACTGTTTTTT.

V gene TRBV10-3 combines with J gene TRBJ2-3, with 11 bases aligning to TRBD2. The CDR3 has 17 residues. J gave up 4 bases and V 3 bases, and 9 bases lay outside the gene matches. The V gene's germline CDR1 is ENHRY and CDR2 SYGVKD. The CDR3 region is CAISETFSGGGADTQYF. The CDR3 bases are TGTGCCATCAGTGAAACCTTTAGCGGGGGGGGTGCAGATACGCAGTATTTT.

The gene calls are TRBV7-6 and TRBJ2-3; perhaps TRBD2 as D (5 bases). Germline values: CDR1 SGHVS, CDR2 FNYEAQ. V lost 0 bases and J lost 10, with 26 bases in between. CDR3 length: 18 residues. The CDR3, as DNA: TGTGCCAGCAGCTTAGCGAGGTCTAGGACTTTTGAGTCCCCTCCGCAGTATTTT. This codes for CASSLARSRTFESPPQYF.

CDR3 sequence reads: CASSARFGSSYEQYF. CDR3 in DNA: TGTGCCAGCAGCGCCCGGTTTGGGAGCTCCTACGAGCAGTACTTC. The gene calls are TRBV11-1 and TRBJ2-7, with D possibly matching TRBD2 (5 bases). This CDR3 comprises 15 residues. Trimming cost V 5 bases and J 0 bases, with 14 bases left between them. The germline gives CDR1 SGHAT, CDR2 FQDESV (reference sequence).

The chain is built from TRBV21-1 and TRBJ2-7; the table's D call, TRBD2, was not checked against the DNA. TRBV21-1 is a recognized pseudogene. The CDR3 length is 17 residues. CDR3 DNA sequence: TGTGCCAGCCCCATATATCCTGGGGGGGGGCTCACCTACGAGCAGTACTTC. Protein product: CASPIYPGGGLTYEQYF.

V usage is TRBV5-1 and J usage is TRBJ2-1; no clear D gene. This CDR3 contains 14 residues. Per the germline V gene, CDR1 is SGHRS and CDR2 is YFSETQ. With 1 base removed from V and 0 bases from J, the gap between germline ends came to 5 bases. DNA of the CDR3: TGCGCCAGCAGCTTGATGACCTCCTACAATGAGCAGTTCTTC. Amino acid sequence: CASSLMTSYNEQFF.

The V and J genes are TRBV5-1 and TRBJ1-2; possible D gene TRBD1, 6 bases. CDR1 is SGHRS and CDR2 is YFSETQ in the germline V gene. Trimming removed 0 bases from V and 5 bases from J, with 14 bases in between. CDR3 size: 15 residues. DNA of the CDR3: TGCGCCAGCAGCTTGGACGGGACAAATACGTATGGCTACACCTTC. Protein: CASSLDGTNTYGYTF.

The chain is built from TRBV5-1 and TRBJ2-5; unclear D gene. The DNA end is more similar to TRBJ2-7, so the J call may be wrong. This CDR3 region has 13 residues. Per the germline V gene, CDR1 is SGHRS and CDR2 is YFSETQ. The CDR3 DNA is TGCGCCAGCAGCTTGGCAGGAGCCCCCGAGCAGTACTTC. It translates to CASSLAGAPEQYF.

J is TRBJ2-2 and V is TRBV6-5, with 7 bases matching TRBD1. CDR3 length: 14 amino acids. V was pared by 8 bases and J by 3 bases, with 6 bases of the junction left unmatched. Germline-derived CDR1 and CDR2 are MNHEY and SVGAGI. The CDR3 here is CASGRDRYTGELFF. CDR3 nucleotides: TGTGCCAGCGGCCGGGACAGATACACCGGGGAGCTGTTTTTT.

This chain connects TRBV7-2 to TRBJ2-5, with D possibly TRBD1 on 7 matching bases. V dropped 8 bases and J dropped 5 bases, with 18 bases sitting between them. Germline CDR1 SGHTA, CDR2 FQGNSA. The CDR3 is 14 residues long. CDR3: CASGLGGGVETQYF. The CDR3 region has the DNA TGTGCCAGCGGTCTTGGAGGGGGCGTGGAGACCCAGTACTTC.